This T cell receptor beta chain appears in the sequencing data of a study of neoadjuvant anti-PD-1 for oral cavity cancer. Overall study: Most patients had three to four biweekly doses of 3 mg/kg nivolumab before resection.

V gave up 4 bases and J gave up 5 bases, with 11 bases separating them. Germline V lookup: CDR1 WNHNN, CDR2 SYGVQD (reference sequence). The CDR3 runs to 13 residues. This table comes from immunoSEQ multiplex PCR, and its TCRdb copy is limited to in-frame clones, with some not included. The data contain under 10,000 clones, over 70% of them singletons. Time point: after neoadjuvant nivolumab, at surgical resection. The chain employs TRBV10-1 and TRBJ1-1, with D hard to call. This sequence was found in a person aged 40-85 years with oral cavity squamous cell carcinoma. The sample consisted of PBMCs, taken after nivolumab (anti-PD-1) treatment. The chain's CDR3 is CASSVEQWTEAFF. The CDR3 DNA follows: TGCGCCAGCAGTGTAGAACAGTGGACTGAAGCTTTCTTT.